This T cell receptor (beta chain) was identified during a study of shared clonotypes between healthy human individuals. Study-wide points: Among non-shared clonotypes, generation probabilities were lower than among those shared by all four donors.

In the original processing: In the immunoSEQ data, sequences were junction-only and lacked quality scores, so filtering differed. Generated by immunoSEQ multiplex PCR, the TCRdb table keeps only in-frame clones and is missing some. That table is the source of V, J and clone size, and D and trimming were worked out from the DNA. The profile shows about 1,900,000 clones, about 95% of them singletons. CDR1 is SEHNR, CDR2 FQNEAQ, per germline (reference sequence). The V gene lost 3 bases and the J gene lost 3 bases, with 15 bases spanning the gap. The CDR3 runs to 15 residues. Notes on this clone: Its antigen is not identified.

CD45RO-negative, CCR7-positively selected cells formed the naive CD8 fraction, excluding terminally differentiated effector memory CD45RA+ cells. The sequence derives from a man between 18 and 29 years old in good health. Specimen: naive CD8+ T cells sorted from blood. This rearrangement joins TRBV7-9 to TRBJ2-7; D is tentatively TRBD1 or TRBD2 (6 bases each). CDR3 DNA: TGTGCCAGCAGCTTTCCCGGGGGCTATGACTACGAGCAGTACTTC. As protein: CASSFPGGYDYEQYF.